This TCR beta chain is from a study of blood T cell repertoires in COVID-19. About the research overall: Donors in the United States, Italy and Spain gave samples during acute or convalescent COVID-19. Sample material is recorded as cDNA or gDNA derived from T cells, B-cell-depleted T cells, or PBMCs.

This CDR3 region has 15 residues. V was shortened by 3 bases and J by 0 bases, with 11 bases between the two germline ends. Germline V CDR1 and CDR2: SGDLS, YYNGEE. In the original workflow: Estimates of nucleated cell counts were drawn from the amplification of reference gene primers. The table came from immunoSEQ multiplex PCR; TCRdb's copy has only in-frame clones and leaves some out. The V and J calls and clone size are taken from that table; D and trimming were inferred from the DNA. The sample has roughly 180,000 clones; approximately 86% are singletons. This clone was detected once. The chain couples TRBV9 to TRBJ2-3; unclear D gene. This sequence originates from a man between 60 and 75 years old who had recovered from COVID-19. Material for sequencing was peripheral blood. The CDR3 DNA follows: TGTGCCAGCAGCGGGTCGAGGATTAGCACAGATACGCAGTATTTT. It is translated as CASSGSRISTDTQYF.